The 5 T cell receptor beta chains below come from one sample, sequenced in a study of response to subunit inactivated influenza vaccine. TCRdb re-called the RT-PCR reads with MiXCR, one entry per CDR3 protein. The sample shows over 400,000 distinct CDR3 sequences, approximately 9.9% of them seen only once. This specimen consisted of PBMCs from blood, obtained about 40 days after vaccination. All receptors derive from a man over 45 who received an inactivated influenza vaccine.

This clonotype was seen repeatedly, ten times or more. V gene TRBV5-5 combines with J gene TRBJ1-1, with 7 bases matching TRBD1. CDR1 SGHKS and CDR2 YYEKEE come from the germline V gene (reference sequence). The CDR3 has 16 residues. V lost 4 bases, J lost 0 bases, and 9 bases stayed unmatched. CDR3 sequence (DNA): TGTGCCAGCAGCAATCTACAGGGGAACATGAACACTGAAGCTTTCTTT. Translated, it gives CASSNLQGNMNTEAFF.

This clonotype was counted only a few times. The chain links TRBV7-2 to TRBJ2-3; D uncertain. Germline-derived CDR1 and CDR2 are SGHTA and FQGNSA. The CDR3 totals 13 residues. Deletions cut 5 bases from V and 2 bases from J, with 8 bases between. CDR3 bases: TGTGCCAGCAGCCCCCCGGCCACAGATACGCAGTATTTT. This sequence encodes CASSPPATDTQYF.

This clonotype was recorded many times. The chain combines TRBV6-1 with TRBJ2-1; TRBD2 matches at 14 bases. CDR3 length equals 13 residues. Germline V lookup: CDR1 MNHNS, CDR2 SASEGT. J was trimmed by 8 bases and V by 9 bases; bases with no gene match: 3. CDR3 coding DNA: TGTGCCAGTCGACTAGCGGGAGGGGATGAGCAGTTCTTC. Its protein product is CASRLAGGDEQFF.

The chain couples TRBV5-1 to TRBJ2-2; no firm D call. The CDR3 sequence is 14 residues long. V was shortened by 3 bases and J by 7 bases, with 13 bases between the two germline ends. Germline V gives CDR1 SGHRS, CDR2 YFSETQ. CDR3 in DNA: TGCGCCAGCAGCTGGACCGCATATGGCGGGGAGCTGTTTTTT. This sequence encodes CASSWTAYGGELFF.

The chain employs TRBV20-1 and TRBJ1-2, with a weak D call TRBD1 (5 bases). V shed 0 bases and J shed 8 bases, with 16 bases lying between them. Germline CDR1 DFQATT, CDR2 SNEGSKA (reference sequence). The CDR3 covers 14 residues. This CDR3 reads CSARDSRQGLGYTF. The DNA of the CDR3 is TGCAGTGCTAGAGATAGTCGGCAGGGTTTGGGCTACACCTTC.